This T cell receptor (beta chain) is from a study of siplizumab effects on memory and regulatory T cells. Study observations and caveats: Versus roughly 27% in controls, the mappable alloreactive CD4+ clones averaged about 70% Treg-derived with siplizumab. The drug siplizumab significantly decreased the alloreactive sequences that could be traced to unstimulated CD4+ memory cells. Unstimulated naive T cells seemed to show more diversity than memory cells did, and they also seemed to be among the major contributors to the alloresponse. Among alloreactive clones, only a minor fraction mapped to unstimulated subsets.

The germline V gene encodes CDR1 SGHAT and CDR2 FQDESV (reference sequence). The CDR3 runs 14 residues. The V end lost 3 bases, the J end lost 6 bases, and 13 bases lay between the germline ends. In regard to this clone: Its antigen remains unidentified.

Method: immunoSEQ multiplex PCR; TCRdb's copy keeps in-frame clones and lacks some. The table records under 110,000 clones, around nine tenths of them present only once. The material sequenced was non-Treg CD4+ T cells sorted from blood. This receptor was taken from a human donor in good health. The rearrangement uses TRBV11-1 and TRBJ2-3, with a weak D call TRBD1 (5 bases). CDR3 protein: CASSLGRHGDTQYF. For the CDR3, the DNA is TGTGCCAGCAGCTTGGGGCGTCATGGGGATACGCAGTATTTT.